This TCR beta chain was recovered during a study of blood T cell repertoires in COVID-19. Per the original data handling: Estimation of nucleated cell counts relied on the amplification of reference gene primers. TCRdb keeps only in-frame clones here, not all; method: immunoSEQ multiplex PCR. V, J and clone size are those of that table, while D and trimming were read from the DNA. The table has 350,000 to 400,000 clones, 91% seen once. V dropped 5 bases and J dropped 4; count of bases not matched to a gene: 5. The CDR3 is 15 residues long. Germline V CDR1 and CDR2: SGHTA, FQGNSA. The source material was PBMCs or T cells enriched from blood (not recorded which). The clonotype comes from a middle-aged woman who had been exposed to COVID-19. The rearrangement uses TRBV7-2 and TRBJ1-4; 9 positions match TRBD1. The CDR3 sequence: CASSPPGQGNEKLFF. In DNA, the CDR3 is TGTGCCAGCAGCCCACCGGGACAGGGTAATGAAAAACTGTTTTTT. The full variable domain, rest sourced from reference TRBV7-2 and TRBJ1-4, is GAGVSQSPSNKVTEKGKDVELRCDPISGHTALYWYRQSLGQGLEFLIYFQGNSAPDKSGLPSDRFSAERTGGSVSTLTIQRTQQEDSAVYLCASSPPGQGNEKLFFGSGTQLSVL.